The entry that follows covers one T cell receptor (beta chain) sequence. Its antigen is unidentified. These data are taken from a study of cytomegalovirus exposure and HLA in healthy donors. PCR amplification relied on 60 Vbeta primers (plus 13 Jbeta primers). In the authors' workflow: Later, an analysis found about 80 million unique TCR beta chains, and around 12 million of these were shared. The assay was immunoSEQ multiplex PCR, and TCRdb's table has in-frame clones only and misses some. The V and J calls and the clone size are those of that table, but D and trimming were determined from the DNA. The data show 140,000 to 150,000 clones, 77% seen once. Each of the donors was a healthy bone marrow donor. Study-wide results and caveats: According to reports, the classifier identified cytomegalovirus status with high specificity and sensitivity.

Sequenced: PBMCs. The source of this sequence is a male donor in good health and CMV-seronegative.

CDR3 region: CASSQLRGGIGYGYTF. As DNA, the CDR3 is TGCGCCAGCAGCCAACTTCGCGGGGGCATAGGGTATGGCTACACCTTC. The rearrangement uses TRBV4-1 and TRBJ1-2, with a weak D call TRBD1 (6 bases). The CDR3 is 16 amino acids. Germline loops: CDR1 MGHRA, CDR2 YSYEKL. Deletions cut 2 bases from V and 5 bases from J, with 18 bases between.